This TCR beta chain was obtained from a study of T cells in Graves' hyperthyroidism and ophthalmopathy. This clonotype was recorded at least ten times. What was amplified from RNA transcripts were TCR beta CDR3 regions. HTBI primers were used for first-round RT-PCR of the TCR CDR3. A single record per CDR3 protein comes from TCRdb applying MiXCR to the multiplex PCR reads. The sample comprises 540,000 or so distinct CDR3 sequences, more than 15% of which are singletons, and under 8% rests with the top ten. Clinicians diagnosed patients from clinical symptoms, serum thyroxine and TRAb, thyroid ultrasound and orbital computed tomography. Germline V CDR1 and CDR2: SNHLY, FYNNEI. The CDR3 totals 13 residues. The V end lost 2 bases, the J end lost 10 bases, and 13 bases lay between the germline ends.

The source of this sequence is a young woman with Graves' hyperthyroidism. Sample: blood. V gene TRBV2 combines with J gene TRBJ2-3; D possibly uses TRBD1 or TRBD2 (5 bases each). As DNA, the CDR3 is TGTGCCAGCAGTGAAACGGGGACGAGGGCGCAGTATTTT. This sequence encodes CASSETGTRAQYF.